The entry below describes one TCR beta chain. Measured with immunoSEQ multiplex PCR; TCRdb has only the in-frame clones, and not every one. The sample lists about 49,000 clones, roughly 84% occurring once. Germline V lookup: CDR1 WNHNN, CDR2 SYGVQD (reference sequence). V shed 1 base, J shed 5 bases, and the junction held 0 bases outside the gene matches. This CDR3 contains 13 residues. This entry belongs to a study of blood T cell repertoires in COVID-19. About the research overall: The United States, Italy and Spain supplied acute and convalescent COVID-19 samples. From T cells, B-cell-depleted T cells, or PBMCs came the material, which was cDNA or gDNA.

The sample comprised peripheral blood. This TCR was sampled from a man aged 50 or older with acute or convalescent COVID-19. The chain uses TRBV10-1 and TRBJ2-3; 7 positions match TRBD1. The CDR3 DNA follows: TGCGCCAGCAGTGAGTACAGGGGAGATACGCAGTATTTT. Translated, it gives CASSEYRGDTQYF.